These 30 T cell receptor beta chains were sequenced from one sample in a study of blood T cell repertoires in COVID-19. TCRdb keeps only in-frame clones here, not all; method: immunoSEQ multiplex PCR. The profile shows fewer than 250,000 clones, 88% of them singletons. The sequenced sample consisted of peripheral blood. The receptors shown here come from a man aged 25-40 years with acute or convalescent COVID-19.

V is TRBV2 and J is TRBJ2-7; 11 positions match TRBD2. The CDR3 has 17 residues. In germline, CDR1 is SNHLY, CDR2 FYNNEI. With V trimmed by 5 bases and J by 7 bases, 16 bases remained unmatched. The DNA of the CDR3 is TGTGCCAGCAGTCACGATACAACCGGGACTAGCGGCCAGGAGCAGTACTTC. It encodes CASSHDTTGTSGQEQYF. Looking up the rest from reference TRBV2 and TRBJ2-7 gives the full variable domain: EPEVTQTPSHQVTQMGQEVILRCVPISNHLYFYWYRQILGQKVEFLVSFYNNEISEKSEIFDDQFSVERPDGSNFTLKIRSTKLEDSAMYFCASSHDTTGTSGQEQYFGPGTRLTVT.

V is TRBV19 and J is TRBJ1-1; TRBD1 is a possible D gene (6 bases). Germline V gives CDR1 LNHDA, CDR2 SQIVND (reference sequence). Trimming removed 6 bases at V and 1 base at J, with 15 bases between. The CDR3 is 15 residues long. As DNA, the CDR3 is TGTGCCAGTAGGGACCCACAAGGGGGGAACACTGAAGCTTTCTTT. Its translation is CASRDPQGGNTEAFF.

The V call is TRBV3-1 (or the pseudogene TRBV3-2), the J call TRBJ1-3; D gene uncertain. The CDR3 sequence is 13 residues long. V lost 5 bases to trimming and J lost 1 base, with 6 bases between them. CDR1 is LGHDT and CDR2 is YNNKEL in the germline V gene (reference sequence). CDR3 amino acids: CASSEVSGNTIYF. For the CDR3, the DNA is TGTGCCAGCAGCGAGGTGTCTGGAAACACCATATATTTT.

The rearrangement joins TRBV7-8 to TRBJ1-2; maybe TRBD1 (6 bases). The CDR3 covers 22 residues. V gave up 3 bases and J gave up 4 bases, with 36 bases separating them. CDR1 and CDR2 (germline): SGHVS, FQNEAQ. The CDR3 loop reads CASSFRRVGFGPQGGVGYGYTF. DNA of the CDR3: TGTGCCAGCAGCTTTCGCCGGGTGGGTTTTGGGCCACAGGGTGGTGTCGGCTATGGCTACACCTTC.

This clone has just one count. The chain employs TRBV12-3 or TRBV12-4 and TRBJ1-2; TRBD1 aligns across 7 bases. The J segment lost 5 bases and the V segment lost 6 bases, leaving 3 bases of the junction unmatched. This CDR3 has 12 residues. The CDR3 loop is CASRGQPYGYTF. The CDR3 nucleotides read TGTGCCAGCAGGGGACAGCCATATGGCTACACCTTC.

The V call is TRBV28, the J call TRBJ1-5, with TRBD1 identical over 7 bases. The germline CDR1 and CDR2 sequences are MDHEN and SYDVKM. The V segment lost 6 bases and the J segment 7 bases; nucleotides outside the gene matches: 6. This CDR3 has 13 amino acids. DNA of the CDR3: TGTGCCAGCAGGGTGGACAGGCGACAGCCCCAGCATTTT. Its translation: CASRVDRRQPQHF.

The rearrangement joins TRBV6-1 to TRBJ1-6; D not certain. The CDR3 consists of 15 residues. Per the germline V gene, CDR1 is MNHNS and CDR2 is SASEGT. Trimming removed 0 bases at V and 6 bases at J, with 9 bases between. CDR3 bases: TGTGCCAGCAGTGAAGCTAACGGCGGTAATTCACCCCTCCACTTT. Its protein is CASSEANGGNSPLHF.

Note on this clone: Other DNA sequences in this specimen translate into the identical CDR3. This chain uses TRBV5-4 with TRBJ1-5, with 9 positions matching TRBD1. Germline-derived CDR1 and CDR2 are SGHNT and YYREEE (reference sequence). The CDR3 is 13 amino acids. J was trimmed by 7 bases and V by 2 bases; bases with no gene match: 1. Here the CDR3 reads CASSFDRGQPQHF. The CDR3, as DNA: TGTGCCAGCAGCTTCGACAGGGGGCAGCCCCAGCATTTT.

This chain uses TRBV10-3 with TRBJ2-3; TRBD1 is a possible D gene (6 bases). The CDR3 is 12 residues long. Germline CDR1 ENHRY, CDR2 SYGVKD. V shed 5 bases and J shed 6 bases, with 9 bases lying between them. Here the CDR3 reads CAISRDTDTQYF. The CDR3 DNA reads as TGTGCCATCAGTAGGGACACCGATACGCAGTATTTT.

With respect to this clone: Its ends do not fully match the called genes, so a read error is possible. The V call is TRBV7-6, the J call TRBJ2-5; D is ambiguous. CDR1 and CDR2 from the germline V gene are SGHVS and FNYEAQ. The CDR3 totals 12 residues. CDR3 residues: CASSFLQATQYF. CDR3 DNA: TGTGCCAGCAGCTTCCTTCAAGCGACCCAGTACTTC.

V is TRBV18 and J is TRBJ1-5; D gene uncertain. Deletions cut 2 bases from V and 6 bases from J, with 14 bases between. The CDR3 sequence is 15 residues long. Per the germline V gene, CDR1 is KGHSH and CDR2 is LQKENI. The CDR3 spells CASSPIPGNGQPQHF. The CDR3 nucleotides are TGTGCCAGCTCACCAATTCCCGGGAATGGTCAGCCCCAGCATTTT.

The gene calls are TRBV6-5 and TRBJ2-1; D might be TRBD1 (6 bases). CDR3 length: 13 residues. CDR1 MNHEY and CDR2 SVGAGI come from the germline V gene. Between the trimmed V and J ends, which lost 6 bases and 9 bases, there was a span of 15 bases. The CDR3, as DNA: TGTGCCAGCAGCCAGATCCAGGGGCCTGAGCAGTTCTTC. The encoded protein is CASSQIQGPEQFF.

This chain uses TRBV9 with TRBJ1-2; D may be TRBD1 (5 bases). The CDR3 has 16 amino acids. CDR1 and CDR2 (germline): SGDLS, YYNGEE. V lost 0 bases to trimming and J lost 4 bases, with 16 bases between them. CDR3 nucleotides: TGTGCCAGCAGCGTAGGTTTCTTGGGGGGAAGCTATGGCTACACCTTC. It yields the protein CASSVGFLGGSYGYTF.

V usage is TRBV18 and J usage is TRBJ1-5; possibly TRBD1 for D (5 bases). Trimming removed 2 bases from V and 5 bases from J, with 16 bases in between. Germline CDR1 is KGHSH and CDR2 is LQKENI. There are 16 residues in the CDR3. This CDR3 reads CASSPATRVVHQPQHF. The CDR3 DNA reads as TGTGCCAGCTCACCAGCAACCAGGGTTGTCCATCAGCCCCAGCATTTT.

This chain uses TRBV28 with TRBJ1-6; maybe TRBD1 (6 bases). CDR3 size: 19 residues. CDR1 and CDR2 (germline): MDHEN, SYDVKM. The V and J ends lost 0 bases and 1 base respectively, with 16 bases between them. The CDR3 DNA reads TGTGCCAGCAGTTTATGGTCGGGGGGCGGGAGTTCCTATAATTCACCCCTCCACTTT. The encoded protein is CASSLWSGGGSSYNSPLHF.

This clone was detected only a few times. The chain uses TRBV23-1 and TRBJ2-1, with 7 positions matching TRBD2. TRBV23-1 carries the ORF label, with uncertain function. V trimming: 2 bases; J trimming: 6 bases; junction bases outside the gene matches: 7. This CDR3 has 15 amino acids. CDR3 DNA sequence: TGCGCCAGCAGTCAAACTTCCCCGGGGGGCAATGAGCAGTTCTTC. Protein product: CASSQTSPGGNEQFF.

The chain links TRBV9 to TRBJ1-6, with 9 bases that match TRBD1. The germline CDR1 and CDR2 sequences are SGDLS and YYNGEE. This CDR3 has 14 residues. V shed 3 bases, J shed 10 bases, and the junction held 5 bases outside the gene matches. The chain's CDR3 is CASSAGTGPSPLHF. In nucleotides, the CDR3 is TGTGCCAGCAGCGCCGGGACAGGGCCATCACCCCTCCACTTT.

This clone is a singleton in its sample. The chain joins TRBV28 to TRBJ1-2; a weak D match, TRBD1 (5 bases). CDR3 length equals 15 residues. The ends were cut back, 4 bases at V and 6 bases at J, with 18 bases in the middle. Germline V gene sequence: CDR1 MDHEN, CDR2 SYDVKM. CDR3 in DNA: TGTGCCAGCAGTTCGCCTATGACAGCCTGGGATGGCTACACCTTC. This translates into CASSSPMTAWDGYTF.

The chain combines TRBV19 with TRBJ1-1; 9 nucleotides line up with TRBD1. CDR3 length: 13 amino acids. The V gene end was trimmed by 8 bases and the J gene end by 3 bases; junction bases not matched to a gene: 4. Germline CDR1 is LNHDA and CDR2 is SQIVND (reference sequence). CDR3 region: CASSGQGDTEAFF. In nucleotides, the CDR3 is TGTGCCAGTTCGGGACAGGGAGACACTGAAGCTTTCTTT.

The gene calls are TRBV10-3 and TRBJ1-1, with TRBD1 as a possible D gene (5 bases). The V and J ends lost 3 bases and 6 bases respectively, with 11 bases between them. Germline values: CDR1 ENHRY, CDR2 SYGVKD. CDR3 length: 13 residues. The DNA for the CDR3 is TGTGCCATCAGTGACAGGGCCGTCTCTGAAGCTTTCTTT. This gives the protein CAISDRAVSEAFF.

The count of this clone is one. The chain is built from TRBV5-1 and TRBJ2-1, with a possible D match to TRBD1 (6 bases). The CDR3 extends over 17 amino acids. Looked up from germline, CDR1 is SGHRS and CDR2 is YFSETQ. Deletions cut 0 bases from V and 0 bases from J, with 13 bases between. CDR3 sequence (DNA): TGCGCCAGCAGCTTGGCATATAGGGGGAGCTCCTACAATGAGCAGTTCTTC. As protein: CASSLAYRGSSYNEQFF.

The CDR3 loop reads CASSRGQGSNTGELFF. The CDR3 coding sequence is TGTGCCAGCAGCCGAGGACAGGGGAGCAACACCGGGGAGCTGTTTTTT. The chain is built from TRBV7-6 and TRBJ2-2, with 9 bases identical to TRBD1. The CDR3 totals 16 residues. Germline V lookup: CDR1 SGHVS, CDR2 FNYEAQ. J gave up 2 bases and V 5 bases, and 6 bases lay outside the gene matches. Complete variable domain (other parts from reference TRBV7-6 and TRBJ2-2): GAGVSQSPRYKVTKRGQDVALRCDPISGHVSLYWYRQALGQGPEFLTYFNYEAQQDKSGLPNDRFSAERPEGSISTLTIQRTEQRDSAMYRCASSRGQGSNTGELFFGEGSRLTVL.

The chain is built from TRBV5-1 and TRBJ2-7; 7 nucleotides agree with TRBD2. This CDR3 is built from 15 residues. The trim removed 0 bases at V and 0 bases at J, leaving 3 bases unmatched. Germline values: CDR1 SGHRS, CDR2 YFSETQ. The CDR3 reads CASSLATGGSYEQYF. As DNA, the CDR3 is TGCGCCAGCAGCTTGGCTACGGGGGGCTCCTACGAGCAGTACTTC.

V is TRBV19 and J is TRBJ1-5; D gene ambiguous. Germline V CDR1 and CDR2: LNHDA, SQIVND (reference sequence). CDR3 length: 12 residues. Deletions cut 4 bases from V and 7 bases from J, with 8 bases between. The DNA of the CDR3 is TGTGCCAGTAGTACCGCAGTCCAGCCCCAGCATTTT. Protein: CASSTAVQPQHF.

This chain joins TRBV4-2 and TRBJ1-6; D not certain. This CDR3 region has 17 residues. CDR1 is LGHNA and CDR2 is YNFKEQ in the germline V gene. Trimming took off 0 bases at V and 9 bases at J, with 18 bases between the two ends. The CDR3 bases are TGTGCCAGCAGCCAAGATCCGTCTCCGGGTGTCAGTTCACCCCTCCACTTT. Translating gives CASSQDPSPGVSSPLHF.

This chain uses TRBV9 with TRBJ2-1, with 7 bases identical to TRBD2. V lost 0 bases to trimming and J lost 0 bases; unmatched junction nucleotides: 6. The CDR3 sequence is 17 residues long. In germline, CDR1 is SGDLS, CDR2 YYNGEE. The CDR3 spells CASSVVGGGVSYNEQFF. CDR3 coding DNA: TGTGCCAGCAGCGTAGTGGGCGGGGGTGTCTCCTACAATGAGCAGTTCTTC.

This chain connects TRBV5-1 to TRBJ1-2; D is unresolved. CDR1 is SGHRS, CDR2 YFSETQ, per germline. The length of the CDR3 is 13 residues. Trimming removed 4 bases at V and 0 bases at J, with 7 bases between. CDR3 in amino acids: CASSVQPNYGYTF. The CDR3 nucleotides read TGCGCCAGCAGCGTACAGCCTAACTATGGCTACACCTTC. Based on the CDR3 plus reference TRBV5-1 and TRBJ1-2, the full variable domain is KAGVTQTPRYLIKTRGQQVTLSCSPISGHRSVSWYQQTPGQGLQFLFEYFSETQRNKGNFPGRFSGRQFSNSRSEMNVSTLELGDSALYLCASSVQPNYGYTFGSGTRLTVV.

The chain uses TRBV19 and TRBJ2-2; 9 bases line up with TRBD2. Trimming took 5 bases from V and 1 from J; bases not matched to a gene: 2. This CDR3 comprises 15 residues. Germline V lookup: CDR1 LNHDA, CDR2 SQIVND (reference sequence). The CDR3, as DNA: TGTGCCAGTAGTTTGACTAGCGGGAACACCGGGGAGCTGTTTTTT. It is translated as CASSLTSGNTGELFF. Supplemented by reference TRBV19 and TRBJ2-2, the full variable domain reads DGGITQSPKYLFRKEGQNVTLSCEQNLNHDAMYWYRQDPGQGLRLIYYSQIVNDFQKGDIAEGYSVSREKKESFPLTVTSAQKNPTAFYLCASSLTSGNTGELFFGEGSRLTVL.

The chain combines TRBV27 with TRBJ1-6; no firm D call. The CDR3 consists of 13 residues. Germline-derived CDR1 and CDR2 are MNHEY and SMNVEV (reference sequence). Trimming left V 5 bases short and J 9 bases short, with 11 bases between. CDR3 loop: CASSRGIVSPLHF. Written as DNA, the CDR3 is TGTGCCAGCAGTAGAGGGATTGTTTCACCCCTCCACTTT.

The chain joins TRBV18 to TRBJ1-1; TRBD1 matches at 8 bases. V shed 4 bases and J 1 base; nucleotides not matched to a gene: 8. This CDR3 contains 16 residues. Germline CDR1 reads KGHSH; CDR2 reads LQKENI. CDR3 protein: CASSHPTGTGNTEAFF. The CDR3 DNA reads TGTGCCAGCTCACACCCCACCGGGACAGGGAACACTGAAGCTTTCTTT. Full variable domain (remainder filled in from reference TRBV18 and TRBJ1-1): NAGVMQNPRHLVRRRGQEARLRCSPMKGHSHVYWYRQLPEEGLKFMVYLQKENIIDESGMPKERFSAEFPKEGPSILRIQQVVRGDSAAYFCASSHPTGTGNTEAFFGQGTRLTVV.